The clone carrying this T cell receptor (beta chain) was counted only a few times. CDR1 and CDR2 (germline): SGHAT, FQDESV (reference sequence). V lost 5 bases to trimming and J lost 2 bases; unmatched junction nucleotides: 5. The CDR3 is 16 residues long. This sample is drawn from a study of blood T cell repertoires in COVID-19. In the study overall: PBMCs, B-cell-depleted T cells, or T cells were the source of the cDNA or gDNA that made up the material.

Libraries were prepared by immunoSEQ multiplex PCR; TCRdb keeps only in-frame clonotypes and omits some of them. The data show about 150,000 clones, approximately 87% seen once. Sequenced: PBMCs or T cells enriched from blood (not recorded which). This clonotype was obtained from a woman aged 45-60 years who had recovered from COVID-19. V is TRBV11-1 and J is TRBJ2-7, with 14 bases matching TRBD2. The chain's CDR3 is CASSLLTSGGAYEQYF. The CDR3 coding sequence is TGTGCCAGCAGCCTACTGACTAGCGGGGGGGCCTACGAGCAGTACTTC.